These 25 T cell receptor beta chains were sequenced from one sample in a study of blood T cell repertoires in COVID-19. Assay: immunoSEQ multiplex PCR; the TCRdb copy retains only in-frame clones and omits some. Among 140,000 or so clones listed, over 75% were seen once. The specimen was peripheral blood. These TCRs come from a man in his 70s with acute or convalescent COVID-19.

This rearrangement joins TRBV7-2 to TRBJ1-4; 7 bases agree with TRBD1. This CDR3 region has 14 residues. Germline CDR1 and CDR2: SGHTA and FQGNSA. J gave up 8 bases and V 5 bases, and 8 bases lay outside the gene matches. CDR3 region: CASSPRQGSEKLFF. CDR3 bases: TGTGCCAGCAGCCCCCGACAGGGATCCGAAAAACTGTTTTTT.

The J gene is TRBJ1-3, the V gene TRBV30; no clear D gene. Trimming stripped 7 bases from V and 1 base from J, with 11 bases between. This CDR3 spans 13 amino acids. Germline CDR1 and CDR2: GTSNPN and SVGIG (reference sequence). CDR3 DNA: TGTGCCTCACGACGGGTTTCTGGAAACACCATATATTTT. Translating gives CASRRVSGNTIYF.

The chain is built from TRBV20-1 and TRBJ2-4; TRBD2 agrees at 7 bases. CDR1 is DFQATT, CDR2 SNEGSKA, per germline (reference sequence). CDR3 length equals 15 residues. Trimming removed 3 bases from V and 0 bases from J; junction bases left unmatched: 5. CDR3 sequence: CSASSSGLAKNIQYF. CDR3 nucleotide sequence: TGCAGTGCTAGTTCTAGCGGATTAGCCAAAAACATTCAGTACTTC.

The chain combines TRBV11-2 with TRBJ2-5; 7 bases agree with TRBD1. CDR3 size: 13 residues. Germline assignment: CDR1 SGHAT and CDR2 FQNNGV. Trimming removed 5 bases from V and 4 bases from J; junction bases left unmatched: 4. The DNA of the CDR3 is TGTGCCAGCAGCCCGGGACAGATAGAGACCCAGTACTTC. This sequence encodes CASSPGQIETQYF.

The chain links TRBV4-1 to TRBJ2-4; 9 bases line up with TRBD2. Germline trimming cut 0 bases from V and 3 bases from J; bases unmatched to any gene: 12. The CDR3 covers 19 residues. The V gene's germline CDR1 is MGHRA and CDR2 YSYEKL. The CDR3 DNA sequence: TGCGCCAGCAGCCAAGATATAGCGGGGGCCCCCGGGGGCAAAAACATTCAGTACTTC. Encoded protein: CASSQDIAGAPGGKNIQYF.

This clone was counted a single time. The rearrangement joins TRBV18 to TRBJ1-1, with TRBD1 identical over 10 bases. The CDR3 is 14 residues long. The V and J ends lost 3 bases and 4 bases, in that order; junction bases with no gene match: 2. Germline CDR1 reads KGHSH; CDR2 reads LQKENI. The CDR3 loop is CASSPRDRGTEAFF. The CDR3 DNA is TGTGCCAGCTCACCCCGGGACAGGGGCACTGAAGCTTTCTTT.

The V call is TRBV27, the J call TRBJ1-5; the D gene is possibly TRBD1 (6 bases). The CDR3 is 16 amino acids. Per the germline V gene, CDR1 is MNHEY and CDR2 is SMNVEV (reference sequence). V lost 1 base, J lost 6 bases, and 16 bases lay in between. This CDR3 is CASSLLAPTGSQPQHF. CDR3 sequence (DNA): TGTGCCAGCAGTTTATTAGCCCCAACAGGGAGTCAGCCCCAGCATTTT.

CDR3 amino acids: CASSQNRQGSEKLFF. The CDR3 nucleotides read TGTGCCAGCAGCCAAAATAGGCAGGGAAGTGAAAAACTGTTTTTT. The chain is built from TRBV4-2 and TRBJ1-4; weak D call: TRBD1 (5 bases). The CDR3 contains 15 residues. Germline loops: CDR1 LGHNA, CDR2 YNFKEQ. Trimming left V 2 bases short and J 7 bases short, with 14 bases between.

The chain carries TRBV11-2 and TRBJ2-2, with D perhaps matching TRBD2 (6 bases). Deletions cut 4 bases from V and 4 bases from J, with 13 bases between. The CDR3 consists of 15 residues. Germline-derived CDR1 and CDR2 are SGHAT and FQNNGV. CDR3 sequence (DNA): TGTGCCAGCAGCTCAAGACTAGTGCGCACCGGGGAGCTGTTTTTT. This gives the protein CASSSRLVRTGELFF.

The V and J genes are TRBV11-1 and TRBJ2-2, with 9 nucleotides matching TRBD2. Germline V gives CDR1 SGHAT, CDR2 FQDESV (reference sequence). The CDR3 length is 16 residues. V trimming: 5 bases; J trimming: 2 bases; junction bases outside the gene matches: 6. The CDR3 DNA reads TGTGCCAGCAGCCCAGGCGGGGGGGGAAACACCGGGGAGCTGTTTTTT. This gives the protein CASSPGGGGNTGELFF.

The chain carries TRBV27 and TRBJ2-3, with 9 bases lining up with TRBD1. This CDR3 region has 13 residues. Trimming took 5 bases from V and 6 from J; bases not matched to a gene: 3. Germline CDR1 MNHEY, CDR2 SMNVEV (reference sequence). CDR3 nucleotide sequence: TGTGCCAGCAGTAACAGGGGGCTCGATACGCAGTATTTT. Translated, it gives CASSNRGLDTQYF.

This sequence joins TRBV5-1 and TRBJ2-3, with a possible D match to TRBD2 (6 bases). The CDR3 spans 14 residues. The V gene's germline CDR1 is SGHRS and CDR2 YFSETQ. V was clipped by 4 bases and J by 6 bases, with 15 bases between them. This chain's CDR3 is CASSMARRGDTQYF. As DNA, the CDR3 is TGCGCCAGCAGCATGGCCAGGAGGGGCGATACGCAGTATTTT.

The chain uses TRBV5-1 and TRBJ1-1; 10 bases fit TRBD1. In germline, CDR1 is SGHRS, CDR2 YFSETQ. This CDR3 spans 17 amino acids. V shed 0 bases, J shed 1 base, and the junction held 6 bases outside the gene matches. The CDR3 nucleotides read TGCGCCAGCAGCTTGGGAGTACGGACAGGGGGGAACACTGAAGCTTTCTTT. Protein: CASSLGVRTGGNTEAFF.

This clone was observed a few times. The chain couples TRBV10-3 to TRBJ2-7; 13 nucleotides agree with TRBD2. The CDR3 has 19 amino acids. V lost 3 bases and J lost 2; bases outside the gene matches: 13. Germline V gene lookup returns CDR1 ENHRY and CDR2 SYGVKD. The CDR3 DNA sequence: TGTGCCATCAGTGATTTTGGGACTAGCGGGGTGGTAGATGCCTACGAGCAGTACTTC. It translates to CAISDFGTSGVVDAYEQYF.

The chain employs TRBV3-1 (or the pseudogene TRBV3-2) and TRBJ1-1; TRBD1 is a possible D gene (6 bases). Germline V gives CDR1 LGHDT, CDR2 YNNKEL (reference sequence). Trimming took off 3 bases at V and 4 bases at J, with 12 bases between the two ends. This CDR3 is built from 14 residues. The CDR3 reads CASSQTGTGTEAFF. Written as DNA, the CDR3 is TGTGCCAGCAGCCAGACAGGTACGGGCACTGAAGCTTTCTTT.

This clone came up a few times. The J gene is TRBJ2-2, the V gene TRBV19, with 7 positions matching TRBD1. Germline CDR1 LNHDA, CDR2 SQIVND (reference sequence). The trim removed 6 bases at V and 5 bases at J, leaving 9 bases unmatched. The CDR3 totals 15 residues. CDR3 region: CASSDRAEGTGELFF. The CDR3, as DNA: TGTGCCAGTAGCGACAGGGCGGAAGGGACCGGGGAGCTGTTTTTT.

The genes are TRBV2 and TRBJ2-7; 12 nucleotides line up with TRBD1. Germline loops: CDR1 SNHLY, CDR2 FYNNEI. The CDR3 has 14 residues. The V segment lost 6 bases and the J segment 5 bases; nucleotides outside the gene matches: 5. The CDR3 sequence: CASRAGQGANEQYF. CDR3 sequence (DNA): TGTGCCAGCAGAGCGGGACAGGGGGCCAACGAGCAGTACTTC.

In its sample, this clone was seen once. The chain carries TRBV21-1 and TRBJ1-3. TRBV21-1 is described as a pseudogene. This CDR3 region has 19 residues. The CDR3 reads CASITPSCGGQSSGNTIYF. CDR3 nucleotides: TGTGCCAGCATTACCCCTAGTTGCGGGGGGCAGAGCTCTGGAAACACCATATATTTT.

The CDR3, as DNA: TGTGCCAGCAGCCCTAGCGGCTTTCGGACGGAGACCCAGTACTTC. Protein product: CASSPSGFRTETQYF. J is TRBJ2-5 and V is TRBV7-9; 7 bases match TRBD2. Germline-derived CDR1 and CDR2 are SEHNR and FQNEAQ (reference sequence). This CDR3 has 15 amino acids. V lost 5 bases and J lost 5; bases outside the gene matches: 11.

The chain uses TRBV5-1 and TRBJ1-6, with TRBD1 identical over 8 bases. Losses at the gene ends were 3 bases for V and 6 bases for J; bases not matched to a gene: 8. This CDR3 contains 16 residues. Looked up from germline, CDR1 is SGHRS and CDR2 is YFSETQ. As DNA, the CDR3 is TGCGCCAGCAGCTGGGCCGGCGGACAGGGTAATTCACCCCTCCACTTT. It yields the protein CASSWAGGQGNSPLHF.

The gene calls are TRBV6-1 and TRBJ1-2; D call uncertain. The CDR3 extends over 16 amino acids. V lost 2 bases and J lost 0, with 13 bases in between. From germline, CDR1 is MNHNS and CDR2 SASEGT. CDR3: CASSELGSGANYGYTF. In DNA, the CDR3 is TGTGCCAGCAGTGAACTGGGCAGCGGGGCTAACTATGGCTACACCTTC.

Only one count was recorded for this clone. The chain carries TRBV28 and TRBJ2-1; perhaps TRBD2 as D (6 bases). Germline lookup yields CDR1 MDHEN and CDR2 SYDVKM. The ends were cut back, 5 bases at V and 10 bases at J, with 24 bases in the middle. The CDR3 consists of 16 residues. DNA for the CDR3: TGTGCCAGCAGTCTTGCCCCAGGCGGGACTGCCCGAGAGCAGTTCTTC. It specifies CASSLAPGGTAREQFF.

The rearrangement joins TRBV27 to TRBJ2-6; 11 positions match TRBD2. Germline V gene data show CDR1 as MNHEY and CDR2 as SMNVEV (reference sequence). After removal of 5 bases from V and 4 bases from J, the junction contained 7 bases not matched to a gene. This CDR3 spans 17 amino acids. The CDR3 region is CASSMTSGKGGANVLTF. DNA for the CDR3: TGTGCCAGCAGTATGACTAGCGGGAAAGGCGGGGCCAACGTCCTGACTTTC.

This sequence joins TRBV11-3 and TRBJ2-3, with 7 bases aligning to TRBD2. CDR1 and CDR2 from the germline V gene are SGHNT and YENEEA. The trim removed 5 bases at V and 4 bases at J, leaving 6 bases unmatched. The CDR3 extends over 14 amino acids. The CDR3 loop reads CASSPGGAADTQYF. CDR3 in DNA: TGTGCCAGCAGCCCGGGGGGAGCAGCAGATACGCAGTATTTT.

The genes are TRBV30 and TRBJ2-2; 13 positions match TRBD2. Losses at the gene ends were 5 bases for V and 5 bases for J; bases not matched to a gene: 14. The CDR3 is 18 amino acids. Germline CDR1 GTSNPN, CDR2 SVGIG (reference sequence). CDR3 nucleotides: TGTGCCTGGTACCCCGGGACTAGCGGGACCTCGAGGACCGGGGAGCTGTTTTTT. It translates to CAWYPGTSGTSRTGELFF.